The rows below give T cell receptor beta chains drawn from one sample of a study of shared clonotypes between healthy human individuals. Generated by immunoSEQ multiplex PCR, the TCRdb table keeps only in-frame clones and is missing some. This table holds approximately 1.9 million clones, around 93% found once. Sequencing used naive CD8+ T cells from PBMCs. The receptors stem from a man between 18 and 35 years old in good health. Some clones in this sample may be carry-over from other donors' samples. The CDR3 runs from the conserved cysteine through the conserved F or W. The D gene is left open where the match is weak. Rows may omit the clone size; those that give it use once, few, many or a size class.

j_gene,d_gene,abundance,v_gene,CDR3aa,CDR3nt
TRBJ1-2,NA,NA,TRBV13,CASSSGANYGYTF,TGTGCCAGCAGTTCGGGAGCTAACTATGGCTACACCTTC
TRBJ1-1,TRBD1,NA,TRBV7-6,CASSSKLGQGAVITEAFF,TGTGCCAGCAGCTCCAAGTTGGGACAGGGGGCGGTTATCACTGAAGCTTTCTTT
TRBJ2-7,NA,NA,TRBV9,CASSSQDNSYEQYF,TGTGCCAGCAGCTCCCAGGACAACTCCTACGAGCAGTACTTC
TRBJ2-5,NA,NA,TRBV7-9,CASSFVGGIGETQYF,TGTGCCAGCAGCTTCGTTGGGGGGATCGGAGAGACCCAGTACTTC
TRBJ2-7,TRBD2,once,TRBV2,CASSSPTGTSGPLSSYEQYF,TGTGCCAGCAGCAGCCCCACCGGGACTAGCGGGCCGTTGAGCTCCTACGAGCAGTACTTC
TRBJ1-2,TRBD1,NA,TRBV7-9,CASSPEDRDPRSYGYTF,TGTGCCAGCAGCCCTGAGGACAGGGACCCTCGGAGCTATGGCTACACCTTC
TRBJ2-1,TRBD2,NA,TRBV7-9,CASSQPSGVSYNEQFF,TGTGCCAGCAGCCAACCTAGCGGGGTCTCCTACAATGAGCAGTTCTTC
TRBJ1-2,TRBD1,NA,TRBV27,CASSLGQGHGYTF,TGTGCCAGCAGTTTAGGACAGGGCCATGGCTACACCTTC
TRBJ1-1,TRBD1,NA,TRBV9,CASSEPGGAEPEAFF,TGTGCCAGCAGCGAACCAGGGGGCGCTGAGCCTGAAGCTTTCTTT
TRBJ1-1,NA,NA,TRBV28,CASSWAKNTEAFF,TGTGCCAGCAGCTGGGCCAAGAACACTGAAGCTTTCTTT
TRBJ2-2,TRBD1,NA,TRBV27,CASSLDRGPSGGELFF,TGTGCCAGCAGTTTGGACAGGGGGCCTTCAGGCGGGGAGCTGTTTTTT
TRBJ2-5,NA,NA,TRBV28,CASSLRSRQETQYF,TGTGCCAGCAGTTTACGGTCCAGGCAAGAGACCCAGTACTTC
TRBJ2-1,NA,NA,TRBV11-2,CASSGEGGNEQFF,TGTGCCAGCAGCGGAGAGGGGGGCAATGAGCAGTTCTTC
TRBJ1-1,TRBD1,NA,TRBV19,CASSLFGTGGSTEAFF,TGTGCCAGTAGTCTGTTTGGGACAGGGGGCAGCACTGAAGCTTTCTTT